Listed below are T cell receptor beta chains from one sample, sequenced in a study of blood T cell repertoires in COVID-19. The repertoire was sequenced with immunoSEQ multiplex PCR; TCRdb's copy has only in-frame clones and lacks some. The table shows about 200,000 clones, with about 80% occurring only once. Sequences were obtained from PBMCs or T cells enriched from blood (not recorded which). All receptors derive from a man aged 35-49 years who had recovered from COVID-19. CDR3s include the opening cysteine and the closing phenylalanine or tryptophan. Fields, in order: D gene, clone size, V gene, J gene, CDR3 DNA, CDR3 protein. The D gene is left open where the match is weak. A row's size may be missing; if present it is once, few, many or a size class.

D: NA
size: NA
V: TRBV18
J: TRBJ2-1
DNA: TGTGCCAGCTCACGCTCGGGATTGCGGAATAATGAGCAGTTCTTC
CDR3: CASSRSGLRNNEQFF

D: NA
size: NA
V: TRBV30
J: TRBJ2-5
DNA: TGTGCCTGGACTCGGGGGAGCCAAGAGACCCAGTACTTC
CDR3: CAWTRGSQETQYF

D: NA
size: NA
V: TRBV18
J: TRBJ1-1
DNA: TGTGCCAGCTCACCATTTGCGGGGGGCTCTAACCCGGGCACTGAAGCTTTCTTT
CDR3: CASSPFAGGSNPGTEAFF

D: NA
size: NA
V: TRBV28
J: TRBJ2-2
DNA: TGTGCCAGCAGTTTCACAACCGGGGAGCTGTTTTTT
CDR3: CASSFTTGELFF

D: NA
size: NA
V: TRBV27
J: TRBJ1-2
DNA: TGTGCCAGCAGTTCAGGGGCTAACTATGGCTACACCTTC
CDR3: CASSSGANYGYTF

D: TRBD2
size: NA
V: TRBV5-1
J: TRBJ2-7
DNA: TGCGCCAGCAGCTTTCATATGGGACTAGCTGACTACGAGCAGTACTTC
CDR3: CASSFHMGLADYEQYF

D: NA
size: NA
V: TRBV3-1/TRBV3-2
J: TRBJ1-5
DNA: TGTGCCAGCAGCCAAGCCCCAGGGGGCAATCAGCCCCAGCATTTT
CDR3: CASSQAPGGNQPQHF

D: NA
size: NA
V: TRBV5-1
J: TRBJ1-3
DNA: TGCGCCAGCAGCCTGGGACTGCTCTCTGGAAACACCATATATTTT
CDR3: CASSLGLLSGNTIYF

D: TRBD2
size: NA
V: TRBV27
J: TRBJ2-1
DNA: TGTGCCAGCAAATTTCAAGCGGGGGGGGTGAGTGATGAGCAGTTCTTC
CDR3: CASKFQAGGVSDEQFF

D: NA
size: NA
V: TRBV29-1
J: TRBJ1-2
DNA: TGCAGCGTTCGTAGACAGTCTAACTATGGCTACACCTTC
CDR3: CSVRRQSNYGYTF

D: TRBD1
size: NA
V: TRBV29-1
J: TRBJ2-3
DNA: TGCAGCGTTGTTACTGGGACAGGGTCAGCGGATACGCAGTATTTT
CDR3: CSVVTGTGSADTQYF

D: NA
size: NA
V: TRBV7-9
J: TRBJ1-1
DNA: TGTGCCAGCAGCTTCGGCTGGAGTGGCACTGAAGCTTTCTTT
CDR3: CASSFGWSGTEAFF

D: NA
size: NA
V: TRBV5-1
J: TRBJ1-1
DNA: TGCGCCAGCAGCTTAACACCAGGATTTAACACTGAAGCTTTCTTT
CDR3: CASSLTPGFNTEAFF

D: TRBD2
size: NA
V: TRBV4-2
J: TRBJ2-3
DNA: TGTGCCAGCAGCCAAGATGTGTCGGGGGGGGTTTCAGATACGCAGTATTTT
CDR3: CASSQDVSGGVSDTQYF

D: TRBD1
size: NA
V: TRBV6-6
J: TRBJ2-1
DNA: TGTGCCAGCAGCCTGACAGGGGAGGTCGATGAGCAGTTCTTC
CDR3: CASSLTGEVDEQFF

D: TRBD1
size: NA
V: TRBV19
J: TRBJ1-1
DNA: TGTGCCAGTAGTATACGGGACAGAGGGACGAACACTGAAGCTTTCTTT
CDR3: CASSIRDRGTNTEAFF

D: NA
size: NA
V: TRBV5-6
J: TRBJ1-4
DNA: TGTGCCAGCAGCTCCAAGGAGGCTAATGAAAAACTGTTTTTT
CDR3: CASSSKEANEKLFF

D: TRBD2
size: NA
V: TRBV7-8
J: TRBJ2-7
DNA: TGTGCCAGCAGCCCACTAGCGGGGGGGCAGTACGAGCAGTACTTC
CDR3: CASSPLAGGQYEQYF

D: NA
size: NA
V: TRBV6-5
J: TRBJ1-5
DNA: TGTGCCAGCAACCTAAACAGGGGCAATCAGCCCCAGCATTTT
CDR3: CASNLNRGNQPQHF

D: NA
size: NA
V: TRBV30
J: TRBJ2-7
DNA: TGTGCCTGGAGTGCTCCCTACGAGCAGTACTTC
CDR3: CAWSAPYEQYF

D: TRBD1
size: NA
V: TRBV25-1
J: TRBJ2-7
DNA: TGTGCCAGCAGTTCGGGACAGGGATCCTACGAGCAGTACTTC
CDR3: CASSSGQGSYEQYF

D: TRBD2
size: NA
V: TRBV3-1/TRBV3-2
J: TRBJ2-3
DNA: TGTGCCAGCAGCCAAGTAGGGGACTACCGAGATACGCAGTATTTT
CDR3: CASSQVGDYRDTQYF

D: TRBD2
size: NA
V: TRBV6-1
J: TRBJ2-1
DNA: TGTGCCAGCAGTGATGGGCGGGGGTATGGCAATGAGCAGTTCTTC
CDR3: CASSDGRGYGNEQFF

D: TRBD1
size: NA
V: TRBV5-1
J: TRBJ1-1
DNA: TGCGCCAGCAGCTTGTCGACAGGGGCTATGAACACTGAAGCTTTCTTT
CDR3: CASSLSTGAMNTEAFF

D: NA
size: NA
V: TRBV5-1
J: TRBJ1-2
DNA: TGCGCCAGCAGCTTACACAGGGCTAACTATGGCTACACCTTC
CDR3: CASSLHRANYGYTF

D: NA
size: NA
V: TRBV12-3/TRBV12-4
J: TRBJ1-1
DNA: TGTGCCAGCAGTTTAAATCGGAACACTGAAGCTTTCTTT
CDR3: CASSLNRNTEAFF

D: NA
size: NA
V: TRBV3-1/TRBV3-2
J: TRBJ1-1
DNA: TGTGCCGCTCGGGGTAACACTGAAGCTTTCTTT
CDR3: CAARGNTEAFF

D: TRBD1
size: many
V: TRBV5-1
J: TRBJ2-7
DNA: TGCGCCAGCAGCCCCGGACAGGGCCCATCCTACGAGCAGTACTTC
CDR3: CASSPGQGPSYEQYF

D: NA
size: NA
V: TRBV5-6
J: TRBJ2-3
DNA: TGTGCCAGCAGCTTGGGCAGACTAAGCACAGATACGCAGTATTTT
CDR3: CASSLGRLSTDTQYF

D: NA
size: NA
V: TRBV6-1
J: TRBJ1-1
DNA: TGTGCCAGCAGTGAACATCGGACTGAAGCTTTCTTT
CDR3: CASSEHRTEAFF

D: TRBD1
size: NA
V: TRBV28
J: TRBJ2-5
DNA: TGTGCCAGCAGTTCGACAGGGGGCGCAGAGACCCAGTACTTC
CDR3: CASSSTGGAETQYF

D: NA
size: once
V: TRBV11-2
J: TRBJ2-1
DNA: TGTGCCAGCAGCTTAGTTACTCGCCCCGACTACAATGAGCAGTTCTTC
CDR3: CASSLVTRPDYNEQFF

D: TRBD1
size: NA
V: TRBV7-2
J: TRBJ1-5
DNA: TGTGCCAGCAGCCGGACAGGGCCAAATCAGCCCCAGCATTTT
CDR3: CASSRTGPNQPQHF

D: NA
size: NA
V: TRBV10-3
J: TRBJ1-2
DNA: TGTGCCATCAGTGAGGGCCGATCTGTTGGCTACACCTTC
CDR3: CAISEGRSVGYTF

D: TRBD1
size: NA
V: TRBV29-1
J: TRBJ1-2
DNA: TGCAGCGCTTGGGACAGGCGCTACTATGGCTACACCTTC
CDR3: CSAWDRRYYGYTF

D: TRBD1
size: NA
V: TRBV28
J: TRBJ1-2
DNA: TGTGCCAGCATTGGACAGGCGCCGTATGGCTACACCTTC
CDR3: CASIGQAPYGYTF

D: NA
size: NA
V: TRBV2
J: TRBJ1-4
DNA: TGTGCCAGCATGGAGGGTACTAATGAAAAACTGTTTTTT
CDR3: CASMEGTNEKLFF

D: NA
size: NA
V: TRBV10-3
J: TRBJ1-3
DNA: TGTGCCATCAGTGAGATGGAGGTGAGCTCTGGAAACACCATATATTTT
CDR3: CAISEMEVSSGNTIYF

D: NA
size: NA
V: TRBV5-1
J: TRBJ2-7
DNA: TGCGCCAGCACCCCACATGAAGGACAGACCTACGAGCAGTACTTC
CDR3: CASTPHEGQTYEQYF

D: NA
size: NA
V: TRBV29-1
J: TRBJ1-2
DNA: TGCAGCGTTGCCGAGCGGGGCTATGGCTACACCTTC
CDR3: CSVAERGYGYTF

D: NA
size: NA
V: TRBV5-8
J: TRBJ1-6
DNA: TGTGCCAGCAGCCCCCAGGGGCCTCTTAGTTCACCCCTCCACTTT
CDR3: CASSPQGPLSSPLHF

D: TRBD1
size: NA
V: TRBV4-1
J: TRBJ1-5
DNA: TGCGCCAGCAGCCTCCCGGGACAGCCAAAGGATCAGCCCCAGCATTTT
CDR3: CASSLPGQPKDQPQHF

D: NA
size: NA
V: TRBV5-1
J: TRBJ2-1
DNA: TGCGCCAGCTCCAGACGGGAGGGGGCATACAATGAGCAGTTCTTC
CDR3: CASSRREGAYNEQFF